The rows below give T cell receptor beta chains drawn from one sample of a study of OX40 agonist ivuxolimab in advanced cancers. Sequencing was performed with immunoSEQ multiplex PCR; in TCRdb, only in-frame clones are kept and a portion is missing. The table lists roughly 100,000 clones, 92% of them singletons. The sequenced sample was CD4+ or CD8+ T cells sorted from blood, obtained in a trial of the OX40 agonist ivuxolimab. The receptors stem from an adult with an advanced solid tumor such as melanoma, head and neck, liver or kidney cancer. The CDR3 runs from the conserved cysteine through the conserved F or W. Each record gives: CDR3 DNA, CDR3 protein, D gene, V gene, clone size, J gene. A D gene is named only where the DNA matches it firmly. Size is omitted from some rows. Given values are once, few, many or a class for expanded clones.

CDR3 DNA: TGTGCCAGCAGTTTATGGCACCAGAACACTGAAGCTTTCTTT
CDR3 protein: CASSLWHQNTEAFF
D gene: NA
V gene: TRBV28
clone size: NA
J gene: TRBJ1-1

CDR3 DNA: TGCGCCAGCAGCCCAAACTGGCGGGGTCAAGAGACCCAGTACTTC
CDR3 protein: CASSPNWRGQETQYF
D gene: NA
V gene: TRBV4-3
clone size: NA
J gene: TRBJ2-5

CDR3 DNA: TGTGCCAGCAGCGTAGTTAGCGGCGGGGATACGCAGTATTTT
CDR3 protein: CASSVVSGGDTQYF
D gene: NA
V gene: TRBV9
clone size: NA
J gene: TRBJ2-3

CDR3 DNA: TGCAGCGTTCTGGGCCAGGGGGTAACTGAAGCTTTCTTT
CDR3 protein: CSVLGQGVTEAFF
D gene: TRBD1
V gene: TRBV29-1
clone size: many
J gene: TRBJ1-1

CDR3 DNA: TGTGCCAGTAGTATGGGGACTAGCGCCTACGAGCAGTACTTC
CDR3 protein: CASSMGTSAYEQYF
D gene: TRBD2
V gene: TRBV19
clone size: NA
J gene: TRBJ2-7

CDR3 DNA: TGTGCCAGCAGCTTAGTGGCCGGGACGAACACTGAAGCTTTCTTT
CDR3 protein: CASSLVAGTNTEAFF
D gene: NA
V gene: TRBV7-6
clone size: NA
J gene: TRBJ1-1

CDR3 DNA: TGTGCCAGCAGCTTGACCCCCATGGGCGAGCAGTACTTC
CDR3 protein: CASSLTPMGEQYF
D gene: NA
V gene: TRBV5-6
clone size: NA
J gene: TRBJ2-7

CDR3 DNA: TGCGCCAGCAGCTTAGGGACTAGCGGAGTAAACTACAATGAGCAGTTCTTC
CDR3 protein: CASSLGTSGVNYNEQFF
D gene: TRBD2
V gene: TRBV5-1
clone size: NA
J gene: TRBJ2-1

CDR3 DNA: TGTGCCAGCAGCACGGGGACTAGCGGGGCGGACGAGCAGTACTTC
CDR3 protein: CASSTGTSGADEQYF
D gene: TRBD2
V gene: TRBV7-2
clone size: NA
J gene: TRBJ2-7

CDR3 DNA: TGCAGCGTTGAGACAGGGGATAGGAATGAGCAGTTCTTC
CDR3 protein: CSVETGDRNEQFF
D gene: TRBD1
V gene: TRBV29-1
clone size: once
J gene: TRBJ2-1

CDR3 DNA: TGCGCCAGCAGTGACTTTTCCTACGAGCAGTACTTC
CDR3 protein: CASSDFSYEQYF
D gene: NA
V gene: TRBV10-2
clone size: NA
J gene: TRBJ2-7

CDR3 DNA: TGTGCCAGCAGCTTAGGTAATACTGAAGCTTTCTTT
CDR3 protein: CASSLGNTEAFF
D gene: NA
V gene: TRBV13
clone size: NA
J gene: TRBJ1-1

CDR3 DNA: TGTGCCAGCAGGCTGGGACAGGCTAGCAATCAGCCCCAGCATTTT
CDR3 protein: CASRLGQASNQPQHF
D gene: TRBD1
V gene: TRBV6-5
clone size: few
J gene: TRBJ1-5

CDR3 DNA: TGTGCCAGCAGCACGACTCTAGGGGAGACCCAGTACTTC
CDR3 protein: CASSTTLGETQYF
D gene: NA
V gene: TRBV9
clone size: NA
J gene: TRBJ2-5

CDR3 DNA: TGTGCCAGCAGTGCCCCTGGGAACGAGCAGTACTTC
CDR3 protein: CASSAPGNEQYF
D gene: NA
V gene: TRBV6-6
clone size: once
J gene: TRBJ2-7

CDR3 DNA: TGCGCCAGCAGCCAAGACCCGAGGAGCACGCAGTATTTT
CDR3 protein: CASSQDPRSTQYF
D gene: NA
V gene: TRBV4-1
clone size: NA
J gene: TRBJ2-3

CDR3 DNA: TGTGCCAGCAGCGCAAGACCGTTTATCACAGATACGCAGTATTTT
CDR3 protein: CASSARPFITDTQYF
D gene: NA
V gene: TRBV2
clone size: NA
J gene: TRBJ2-3

CDR3 DNA: TGTGCCATCCTGGGAGGGCTCTACGAGCAGTACTTC
CDR3 protein: CAILGGLYEQYF
D gene: TRBD2
V gene: TRBV6-4
clone size: few
J gene: TRBJ2-7

CDR3 DNA: TGCGCCAGCAGCTTGGAAGGGGCCCACAATGAGCAGTTCTTC
CDR3 protein: CASSLEGAHNEQFF
D gene: NA
V gene: TRBV5-1
clone size: NA
J gene: TRBJ2-1

CDR3 DNA: TGTGCCAGCAGTTTGGACAGGGCTAGCACAGATACGCAGTATTTT
CDR3 protein: CASSLDRASTDTQYF
D gene: TRBD1
V gene: TRBV6-5
clone size: NA
J gene: TRBJ2-3

CDR3 DNA: TGTGCCAGCAGTTTGAGGGCGCAGGTCGGTCAGCCCCAGCATTTT
CDR3 protein: CASSLRAQVGQPQHF
D gene: NA
V gene: TRBV27
clone size: NA
J gene: TRBJ1-5

CDR3 DNA: TGTGCCAGCACCTTCCGGGGGAACACCGGGGAGCTGTTTTTT
CDR3 protein: CASTFRGNTGELFF
D gene: NA
V gene: TRBV27
clone size: NA
J gene: TRBJ2-2

CDR3 DNA: TGTGCCAGCAGTTTCCGTGGGTTTAGCAATCAGCCCCAGCATTTT
CDR3 protein: CASSFRGFSNQPQHF
D gene: NA
V gene: TRBV27
clone size: NA
J gene: TRBJ1-5

CDR3 DNA: TGTGCCAGCAGCCTTCCCAATTCTCCCTACGAGCAGTACTTC
CDR3 protein: CASSLPNSPYEQYF
D gene: NA
V gene: TRBV7-2
clone size: NA
J gene: TRBJ2-7

CDR3 DNA: TGTGCCACCAGCAGAGTACCAGGGGAGAACACTGAAGCTTTCTTT
CDR3 protein: CATSRVPGENTEAFF
D gene: NA
V gene: TRBV15
clone size: NA
J gene: TRBJ1-1

CDR3 DNA: TGTGCCAGCAGCCCAACCCCTAGCGGTTCCTACGAGCAGTACTTC
CDR3 protein: CASSPTPSGSYEQYF
D gene: TRBD2
V gene: TRBV9
clone size: NA
J gene: TRBJ2-7

CDR3 DNA: TGTGCCAGCAGTACCGACAGGGGGGCTGGCTACGAGCAGTACTTC
CDR3 protein: CASSTDRGAGYEQYF
D gene: TRBD1
V gene: TRBV6-5
clone size: NA
J gene: TRBJ2-7

CDR3 DNA: TGCAGCGGTTTTGGGGTCTTCGATGAGCAGTTCTTC
CDR3 protein: CSGFGVFDEQFF
D gene: NA
V gene: TRBV29-1
clone size: NA
J gene: TRBJ2-1

CDR3 DNA: TGCGCCAGCAGCCTGGGGGGGAACACTGAAGCTTTCTTT
CDR3 protein: CASSLGGNTEAFF
D gene: NA
V gene: TRBV4-1
clone size: NA
J gene: TRBJ1-1

CDR3 DNA: TGTGCCAGCAGCTTGGGTGGGCCCGAGCAGTTCTTC
CDR3 protein: CASSLGGPEQFF
D gene: NA
V gene: TRBV5-6
clone size: NA
J gene: TRBJ2-1

CDR3 DNA: TGTGCCAGCAGCTTTTGGAACACCGGGGAGCTGTTTTTT
CDR3 protein: CASSFWNTGELFF
D gene: NA
V gene: TRBV4-2
clone size: NA
J gene: TRBJ2-2

CDR3 DNA: TGTGCCAGTAGTACCCGACTAAGATCGGGCGAGCAGTACTTC
CDR3 protein: CASSTRLRSGEQYF
D gene: NA
V gene: TRBV19
clone size: once
J gene: TRBJ2-7

CDR3 DNA: TGTGCCAGCAGCGTAGGGACTAGCCCCAGCCGGGGGACCCAGTACTTC
CDR3 protein: CASSVGTSPSRGTQYF
D gene: TRBD2
V gene: TRBV9
clone size: NA
J gene: TRBJ2-5

CDR3 DNA: TGTGCCAGCAGTGAAGGACAGGGTTCCTACAATGAGCAGTTCTTC
CDR3 protein: CASSEGQGSYNEQFF
D gene: TRBD1
V gene: TRBV6-1
clone size: NA
J gene: TRBJ2-1

CDR3 DNA: TGTGCCAGCAGCTTAGCGGCGGGAGGGATGGTTGAGCAGTTCTTC
CDR3 protein: CASSLAAGGMVEQFF
D gene: TRBD2
V gene: TRBV11-3
clone size: NA
J gene: TRBJ2-1

CDR3 DNA: TGTGCCAGCAGCAGCTCAGAATCACCGGGACACAATTTTGGCGAGCAGTACTTC
CDR3 protein: CASSSSESPGHNFGEQYF
D gene: NA
V gene: TRBV7-2
clone size: NA
J gene: TRBJ2-7

CDR3 DNA: TGTGCCAGCAGCAAAGCGGTAGCGGACTTAACCCTTGCGTGCACAGATACGCAGTATTTT
CDR3 protein: CASSKAVADLTLACTDTQYF
D gene: NA
V gene: TRBV21-1
clone size: NA
J gene: TRBJ2-3

CDR3 DNA: TGTGCCAGCAGCCTCACTAGCGGAGGGGCCGGGGAGACCCAGTACTTC
CDR3 protein: CASSLTSGGAGETQYF
D gene: TRBD2
V gene: TRBV13
clone size: once
J gene: TRBJ2-5